These T cell receptor beta chains were read from a single sample in a study of shared clonotypes between healthy human individuals. Profiling relied on immunoSEQ multiplex PCR, and the TCRdb table lists in-frame clones only, not all of them. The data hold millions of clones, with about 95% observed a single time. The sequenced sample was naive CD8+ T cells sorted from blood. These receptors all stem from a man between 18 and 35 years old in good health. CDR3s include the opening cysteine and the closing phenylalanine or tryptophan. A D gene is named only where the DNA matches it firmly. Clone size is stated in some rows and not others, as once, few, many or a class when expanded.

d_call j_call clone_size v_call cdr3_nt cdr3_aa
TRBD1 TRBJ1-3 . TRBV6-1 TGTGCCAGCAGTGCATCAGGGGGCACTGGAAACACCATATATTTT CASSASGGTGNTIYF
. TRBJ2-3 . TRBV30 TGTGCCTGGAGTGTTGGGGCTAAAGATACGCAGTATTTT CAWSVGAKDTQYF
. TRBJ2-7 . TRBV6-5 TGTGCCAGCATTATTGGAACAGGGATGAACGAGCAGTACTTC CASIIGTGMNEQYF
. TRBJ2-7 . TRBV29-1 TGCAGCGTTAGGTGGGGAGAAGGCTACGAGCAGTACTTC CSVRWGEGYEQYF
. TRBJ1-3 . TRBV27 TGTGCCAGCAGTTCGTCGGGAAACGGAAACACCATATATTTT CASSSSGNGNTIYF
. TRBJ2-2 once TRBV6-1 TGTGCCAGCAGTGCCAAAGGTATCGGGGAGCTGTTTTTT CASSAKGIGELFF
. TRBJ1-4 . TRBV11-2 TGTGCCAGCAGCTCGACCTTTTCGAGGCCACTGTTTTTT CASSSTFSRPLFF
TRBD1 TRBJ1-5 . TRBV27 TGTGCCAGCAGTGAGACAGGGATTGGACAGCCCCAGCATTTT CASSETGIGQPQHF
. TRBJ1-6 . TRBV4-2 TGTGCCAGCAGCCAAGATCTCAAGTTATCCACCTCCTATAATTCACCCCTCCACTTT CASSQDLKLSTSYNSPLHF
. TRBJ1-2 . TRBV27 TGTGCCAGCAGTTTGTCTCAGGGAAACTATGGCTACACCTTC CASSLSQGNYGYTF
TRBD2 TRBJ2-1 . TRBV6-5 TGTGCCAGCAGTTACGGTCTAGCGGGGGCAGAGCAGTTCTTC CASSYGLAGAEQFF
TRBD2 TRBJ2-1 . TRBV19 TGTGCCAGTAGTATGCAGCGGGAGTTTTATAATGAGCAGTTCTTC CASSMQREFYNEQFF
. TRBJ2-7 once TRBV6-5 TGTGCCAGCAGTCAATTATCCGGGGAGGAGCAGTACTTC CASSQLSGEEQYF
TRBD2 TRBJ2-3 once TRBV7-3 TGTGCCAGCAGCCTAAGACTAGCGGGGAGATATACCACAGATACGCAGTATTTT CASSLRLAGRYTTDTQYF
. TRBJ2-1 . TRBV10-3 TGTGCCATCAGCAAGGAGGGGCCCTCCTACAATGAGCAGTTCTTC CAISKEGPSYNEQFF
. TRBJ2-1 once TRBV7-8 TGTGCCAGCAGCTTAGATGGGCGGGGCAATGAGCAGTTCTTC CASSLDGRGNEQFF
. TRBJ1-4 . TRBV2 TGTGCCAGCAGTGAATCTAGAGTCTTGGACGGTGCCTACGCAACTAATGAAAAACTGTTTTTT CASSESRVLDGAYATNEKLFF
TRBD1 TRBJ1-2 . TRBV19 TGTGCCAGTAGTAAGGGGGCTGGCTACACCTTC CASSKGAGYTF
. TRBJ1-3 once TRBV7-9 TGTGCCAGCAGCTTACGGGGATCTGGAAACACCATATATTTT CASSLRGSGNTIYF
. TRBJ2-2 . TRBV30 TGTGCCTGGAGTGTAGGACCTTCTGGGGAGCTGTTTTTT CAWSVGPSGELFF
. TRBJ2-7 . TRBV5-4 TGTGCCAGCAGCTTGGGGACCGTCAGCTCCTACGAGCAGTACTTC CASSLGTVSSYEQYF
. TRBJ1-4 . TRBV6-1 TGTGCCAGCAGTGAACACGGGCCACATCTTCTCGTAAATGAAAAACTGTTTTTT CASSEHGPHLLVNEKLFF
TRBD2 TRBJ2-1 . TRBV4-3 TGCGCCAGCAGCCCAGGGGTGCTAGCGGGAGTTGAGCAGTTCTTC CASSPGVLAGVEQFF
. TRBJ1-1 . TRBV2 TGTGCCAGCCTCCCAGGGTTTGGGGAGACTGAAGCTTTCTTT CASLPGFGETEAFF
. TRBJ2-1 . TRBV27 TGTGCCAGCAGTTTATCCAGCGGGACAGACCACAATGAGCAGTTCTTC CASSLSSGTDHNEQFF
TRBD1 TRBJ1-2 . TRBV6-6 TGTGCCAGCAGCTACCGGGACAGGGGGGTGGATGGCTACACCTTC CASSYRDRGVDGYTF
TRBD2 TRBJ2-7 . TRBV2 TGTGCCAGCAGTGCCGGGGGGGCCTACGAGCAGTACTTC CASSAGGAYEQYF
. TRBJ2-1 . TRBV4-1 TGCGCCAGCAGCCTCCACGGGGAGCCGTTGGAGTTCTTC CASSLHGEPLEFF
. TRBJ1-2 . TRBV5-1 TGCGCCAGCAGCTTGAGAGGGGCCAACTATGGCTACACCTTC CASSLRGANYGYTF
TRBD1 TRBJ2-6 . TRBV27 TGTGCCAGCAGTCCCTCCGACAGGGTAATTTTCGCTGGGGCCAACGTCCTGACTTTC CASSPSDRVIFAGANVLTF
TRBD2 TRBJ2-1 . TRBV5-6 TGTGCCAGCAGCGCCATCCGGGAGGGAATGAGCAATGAGCAGTTCTTC CASSAIREGMSNEQFF
. TRBJ2-7 . TRBV19 TGTGCCAGGGCCTACGAGCAGTACTTC CARAYEQYF
. TRBJ1-1 . TRBV11-1 TGTGCCAGCAGCTCATTATGGGGACGGCAAGACACTGAAGCTTTCTTT CASSSLWGRQDTEAFF